This TCR beta chain stems from a study of control samples from healthy donors and cancer patients. CDR3 length: 15 residues. The germline V gene encodes CDR1 LGHNA and CDR2 YNFKEQ. The V gene lost 0 bases and the J gene lost 7 bases, with 13 bases spanning the gap. TCRdb's table, derived via immunoSEQ multiplex PCR, lists solely in-frame clones and lacks some. Of about 72,000 clones in the sample, 85% to 95% were seen once. The clonotype originates from a woman aged 55-69 years in good health. This chain links TRBV4-2 with TRBJ1-5; tentative D call: TRBD1 (5 bases). Material for sequencing was blood. CDR3 nucleotide sequence: TGTGCCAGCAGCCAAGATCGAGGGGTTGGGCAGCCCCAGCATTTT. Translation gives CASSQDRGVGQPQHF.